The sequence of this T cell receptor (beta chain) was determined in a study of T cell responses to AZD1222 COVID-19 vaccine. Whole-study context: Combined were second doses at about 4 or about 12 weeks. Whole-study results and caveats: Reportedly, nearly half of unique spike TCRs recognized epitopes outside B.1.351/B.1.1.7 mutations. An increase in Spike-specific TCR breadth and depth was observed after two AZD1222 doses.

This table comes from immunoSEQ multiplex PCR, and its TCRdb copy is limited to in-frame clones, with some not included. The data hold about 140,000 clones, with around 92% observed a single time. The length of the CDR3 is 12 residues. The ends lost 7 bases at V and 10 bases at J; junction bases unmatched: 7. Germline V lookup: CDR1 SNHLY, CDR2 FYNNEI. A note on this clone: Antigen: not known.

The receptor was derived from an adult in good health. The material sequenced was peripheral blood, taken on day 0 of AZD1222 vaccination. The chain uses TRBV2 and TRBJ2-1, with 7 bases that match TRBD2. CDR3 sequence reads: CASMGGGPEQFF. CDR3 sequence (DNA): TGTGCCAGCATGGGGGGAGGGCCAGAGCAGTTCTTC.